The next 9 T cell receptor beta chains were all read from a single sample in a study of T-cell memory formation after mild COVID-19. TCRdb recomputed calls from the 5' RACE reads with MiXCR, one row per CDR3 protein. The sample yields 400,000 to 500,000 distinct CDR3 sequences, around 24% seen once. What was sequenced was PBMCs or a T cell subset sorted from them (not recorded which). The receptors here all came from an adult woman who had mild COVID-19 (a few samples of this study predate the infection). Cell type and time point are not known.

The chain uses TRBV20-1 and TRBJ2-3; the match to TRBD2 covers 8 bases. V was pared by 7 bases and J by 2 bases, with 5 bases of the junction left unmatched. The germline V gene has CDR1 DFQATT and CDR2 SNEGSKA (reference sequence). The CDR3 extends over 13 amino acids. CDR3 in amino acids: CSVRRGATDTQYF. The CDR3 DNA reads TGCAGTGTGCGGCGGGGGGCCACAGATACGCAGTATTTT.

J is TRBJ1-1 and V is TRBV20-1; the match to TRBD1 covers 7 bases. The CDR3 is made up of 12 amino acids. The germline gives CDR1 DFQATT, CDR2 SNEGSKA (reference sequence). DNA for the CDR3: TGCGCTGCCAGGGGGGCCAACACTGAAGCTTTCTTT. Residues: CAARGANTEAFF.

The chain employs TRBV10-3 and TRBJ1-4; D is undetermined. The CDR3 is 13 residues long. With 7 bases removed from V and 2 bases from J, the gap between germline ends came to 8 bases. The germline CDR1 and CDR2 sequences are ENHRY and SYGVKD. CDR3 sequence reads: CAIKGGTNEKLFF. CDR3 DNA: TGTGCCATCAAGGGAGGGACTAATGAAAAACTGTTTTTT.

V is TRBV20-1 and J is TRBJ2-3; 10 nucleotides agree with TRBD2. The germline V gene encodes CDR1 DFQATT and CDR2 SNEGSKA (reference sequence). CDR3 size: 16 residues. V trimming: 3 bases; J trimming: 0 bases; junction bases outside the gene matches: 6. The CDR3 DNA is TGCAGTGCTAGGCCGTTACTAGCGGGAAGCACAGATACGCAGTATTTT. It yields the protein CSARPLLAGSTDTQYF.

This chain links TRBV15 with TRBJ2-7; 7 nucleotides line up with TRBD2. V was pared by 6 bases and J by 1 base, with 9 bases of the junction left unmatched. The CDR3 covers 15 residues. Germline CDR1 LNHNV, CDR2 YYDKDF (reference sequence). This chain's CDR3 is CATSRAREASYEQYF. In DNA, the CDR3 is TGTGCCACCAGTCGTGCACGGGAGGCGTCCTACGAGCAGTACTTC.

This clonotype was seen only a few times. The chain links TRBV2 to TRBJ2-1, with 9 nucleotides matching TRBD1. V was clipped by 6 bases and J by 6 bases; unmatched bases: 12. CDR1 is SNHLY and CDR2 is FYNNEI in the germline V gene. This CDR3 is built from 16 residues. CDR3 amino acids: CASRGPGTGRINEQFF. The CDR3, as DNA: TGTGCCAGCAGGGGCCCCGGGACAGGGAGGATCAATGAGCAGTTCTTC.

The chain carries TRBV6-6 and TRBJ2-7; 9 nucleotides line up with TRBD1. The CDR3 loop spans 15 amino acids. Losses at the gene ends were 2 bases for V and 6 bases for J; bases not matched to a gene: 8. Germline-derived CDR1 and CDR2 are MNHNY and SVGAGI (reference sequence). Here the CDR3 reads CASSYTGTGRVEQYF. CDR3 nucleotides: TGTGCCAGCAGTTACACCGGGACAGGGAGGGTCGAGCAGTACTTC.

This clonotype was found a few times. The V and J genes are TRBV11-2 and TRBJ2-1; 13 nucleotides line up with TRBD2. V lost 7 bases, J lost 7 bases, and 13 bases stayed unmatched. Germline V CDR1 and CDR2: SGHAT, FQNNGV. The CDR3 runs 17 residues. The CDR3 spells CASKGLAGPGAVNEQFF. As DNA, the CDR3 is TGTGCCAGCAAGGGACTAGCGGGACCGGGGGCGGTGAATGAGCAGTTCTTC.

At least ten counts were recorded for this clonotype. This sequence joins TRBV14 and TRBJ2-6; no firm D call. With 4 bases removed from V and 2 bases from J, the gap between germline ends came to 6 bases. CDR3 length equals 14 residues. CDR1 SGHDN and CDR2 FVKESK come from the germline V gene. This CDR3 is CASSPRAGANVLTF. In DNA form, the CDR3 reads TGTGCCAGCAGCCCAAGGGCTGGGGCCAACGTCCTGACTTTC.